These T cell receptor beta chains were read from a single sample in a study of blood T cell repertoires in COVID-19. The assay was immunoSEQ multiplex PCR, and TCRdb's table has in-frame clones only and misses some. Of roughly 150,000 clones listed, about 87% are singletons. The sample was peripheral blood. The receptors here all came from a man of 80 years or more with acute or convalescent COVID-19. Both conserved end residues are part of each CDR3. D genes are given only for firm matches. Expanded clones are given a class, and other clones once, few, many or no size at all.

- | TRBJ1-1 | TRBV7-9 | - | CASSEIRGNTEAFF | TGTGCCAGCAGCGAAATCAGGGGGAACACTGAAGCTTTCTTT
- | TRBJ2-3 | TRBV11-1 | - | CASSLGTTDTQYF | TGTGCCAGCAGCCTGGGGACAACAGATACGCAGTATTTT
- | TRBJ1-2 | TRBV19 | - | CASSIGQDYGYTF | TGTGCCAGTAGTATAGGGCAGGACTATGGCTACACCTTC
- | TRBJ1-2 | TRBV3-1/TRBV3-2 | TRBD1 | CASSPRQGQGGYTF | TGTGCCAGCAGCCCGAGACAGGGGCAAGGTGGCTACACCTTC
few | TRBJ2-7 | TRBV3-1/TRBV3-2 | - | CASSPTWDTSSYEQYF | TGTGCCAGCAGCCCGACCTGGGACACGAGCTCCTACGAGCAGTACTTC
once | TRBJ2-2 | TRBV29-1 | - | CSVAWQGLNTGELFF | TGCAGCGTTGCTTGGCAGGGGCTCAACACCGGGGAGCTGTTTTTT
- | TRBJ2-7 | TRBV7-6 | TRBD1 | CASSLGDSQTYEQYF | TGTGCCAGCAGCTTAGGGGACAGTCAAACCTACGAGCAGTACTTC
- | TRBJ1-1 | TRBV18 | TRBD1 | CASSLGQGDGAFF | TGTGCCAGCTCACTGGGACAGGGGGATGGAGCTTTCTTT
few | TRBJ1-5 | TRBV2 | TRBD1 | CASSNRDRVQPQHF | TGTGCCAGCAGTAACCGGGACAGGGTTCAGCCCCAGCATTTT
once | TRBJ1-1 | TRBV19 | TRBD1 | CASSPPGQGVRAEAFF | TGTGCCAGTAGTCCCCCCGGGCAGGGGGTAAGGGCTGAAGCTTTCTTT
- | TRBJ2-3 | TRBV11-2 | - | CASSLGSVGGDTQYF | TGTGCCAGCAGCTTAGGATCTGTCGGCGGAGATACGCAGTATTTT
- | TRBJ2-3 | TRBV7-6 | TRBD2 | CASSLQRGPDTQYF | TGTGCCAGCAGCTTGCAGCGGGGGCCTGATACGCAGTATTTT
few | TRBJ1-6 | TRBV6-1 | - | CASSERGRDSPLHF | TGTGCCAGCAGTGAAAGGGGGAGGGATTCACCCCTCCACTTT
- | TRBJ2-1 | TRBV4-1 | - | CASTYYNEQFF | TGCGCCAGCACCTATTACAATGAGCAGTTCTTC
- | TRBJ1-5 | TRBV19 | - | CASSTVRASNQPQHF | TGTGCCAGTAGTACCGTGAGGGCAAGCAATCAGCCCCAGCATTTT
- | TRBJ2-3 | TRBV6-5 | TRBD2 | CATRGLAGSTDTQYF | TGTGCCACACGGGGACTAGCGGGTAGCACAGATACGCAGTATTTT
- | TRBJ1-6 | TRBV7-8 | TRBD1 | CASSFGTGLNSPLHF | TGTGCCAGCAGCTTCGGGACAGGGCTAAATTCACCCCTCCACTTT
- | TRBJ2-7 | TRBV7-2 | TRBD2 | CASNKPRTTSGSSYEQYF | TGTGCCAGCAACAAACCTCGAACGACTAGCGGGAGCTCTTACGAGCAGTACTTC
- | TRBJ2-3 | TRBV9 | TRBD2 | CASSVATLAGGSTDTQYF | TGTGCCAGCAGCGTAGCTACTCTAGCGGGGGGGAGCACAGATACGCAGTATTTT
- | TRBJ1-1 | TRBV27 | - | CASSSRTFGGGTEAFF | TGTGCCAGCAGTTCCCGCACCTTCGGGGGAGGGACTGAAGCTTTCTTT
- | TRBJ2-1 | TRBV15 | TRBD2 | CATSRRGLAGNPRNEQFF | TGTGCCACCAGCAGAAGGGGACTAGCGGGAAATCCGCGGAATGAGCAGTTCTTC
- | TRBJ2-7 | TRBV2 | TRBD1 | CASSRDRGAYEQYF | TGTGCCAGCAGCCGGGACAGGGGCGCCTACGAGCAGTACTTC
- | TRBJ2-7 | TRBV5-1 | - | CASSLATGRNDEQYF | TGCGCCAGCAGCTTGGCCACGGGGAGAAATGACGAGCAGTACTTC
- | TRBJ1-1 | TRBV7-2 | - | CASSLESDTEAFF | TGTGCCAGCAGCTTAGAGTCGGACACTGAAGCTTTCTTT
- | TRBJ1-2 | TRBV18 | - | CASSPEINGYTF | TGTGCCAGCTCACCAGAGATTAATGGCTACACCTTC
- | TRBJ1-1 | TRBV4-2 | TRBD1 | CASSQELSRTGPNTEAFF | TGTGCCAGCAGCCAAGAATTATCCCGGACAGGCCCGAACACTGAAGCTTTCTTT
- | TRBJ2-5 | TRBV20-1 | TRBD2 | CSASTASGGETQYF | TGCAGTGCTAGTACGGCTAGCGGGGGGGAGACCCAGTACTTC